The 25 T cell receptor beta chains below were found in one sample sequenced in a study of blood T cell repertoires in COVID-19. Only in-frame clones appear in the TCRdb table, and some are missing; sequencing was by immunoSEQ multiplex PCR. The sample has under 150,000 clones, 79% seen once. Source material: peripheral blood. These TCRs come from a man in his sixties with acute or convalescent COVID-19.

The V gene is TRBV19, the J gene TRBJ2-1; TRBD1 matches at 11 bases. V was clipped by 9 bases and J by 4 bases; unmatched bases: 2. The CDR3 consists of 13 residues. Per the germline V gene, CDR1 is LNHDA and CDR2 is SQIVND (reference sequence). The CDR3 DNA is TGTGCCAGCGGACAGGGGGCGTACAATGAGCAGTTCTTC. Translated, it gives CASGQGAYNEQFF.

The chain carries TRBV19 and TRBJ1-4; 7 bases agree with TRBD1. The CDR3 covers 14 residues. With V trimmed by 5 bases and J by 0 bases, 0 bases remained unmatched. Germline values: CDR1 LNHDA, CDR2 SQIVND (reference sequence). The CDR3 is CASSGQATNEKLFF. CDR3 coding DNA: TGTGCCAGTAGTGGACAGGCAACTAATGAAAAACTGTTTTTT.

CDR3 protein: CASSPGTSHTGEQYF. The CDR3 DNA is TGTGCCAGCAGCCCGGGGACTAGCCACACCGGCGAGCAGTACTTC. The chain couples TRBV5-4 to TRBJ2-7, with 9 bases fitting TRBD2. After removal of 4 bases from V and 6 bases from J, the junction contained 11 bases not matched to a gene. CDR3 length: 15 amino acids. Germline CDR1 and CDR2: SGHNT and YYREEE (reference sequence).

The rearrangement links TRBV5-5 to TRBJ1-2; D gene unclear. The CDR3 runs to 14 residues. Germline CDR1 is SGHKS and CDR2 is YYEKEE (reference sequence). With 2 bases removed from V and 2 bases from J, the gap between germline ends came to 10 bases. The CDR3 sequence is CASSFVEGNYGYTF. CDR3 sequence (DNA): TGTGCCAGCAGCTTTGTGGAGGGCAACTATGGCTACACCTTC.

The V call is TRBV11-3, the J call TRBJ2-3; D is ambiguous. CDR3 length equals 14 residues. Germline V gives CDR1 SGHNT, CDR2 YENEEA. V was shortened by 3 bases and J by 2 bases, with 9 bases between the two germline ends. The CDR3 loop reads CASSFSLPTDTQYF. The CDR3 DNA sequence: TGTGCCAGCAGCTTTTCCCTCCCCACAGATACGCAGTATTTT.

The chain couples TRBV15 to TRBJ2-7, with no clear D. This CDR3 has 15 amino acids. Trimming removed 5 bases from V and 4 bases from J, with 18 bases in between. Germline CDR1 is LNHNV and CDR2 is YYDKDF (reference sequence). The CDR3 DNA sequence: TGTGCCACCAGCTCCCCCTTTGGCGTCAGGTACGAGCAGTACTTC. This gives the protein CATSSPFGVRYEQYF.

This clone appeared a single time. V usage is TRBV29-1 and J usage is TRBJ1-2; the D is unclear. Trimming took off 0 bases at V and 2 bases at J, with 10 bases between the two ends. Germline CDR1 SQVTM, CDR2 ANQGSEA. This CDR3 has 14 residues. The CDR3 bases are TGCAGCGTTGAAGATGATACCGAGAACTATGGCTACACCTTC. It translates to CSVEDDTENYGYTF. The complete variable domain, with remaining parts taken from reference TRBV29-1 and TRBJ1-2, reads SAVISQKPSRDICQRGTSLTIQCQVDSQVTMMFWYRQQPGQSLTLIATANQGSEATYESGFVIDKFPISRPNLTFSTLTVSNMSPEDSSIYLCSVEDDTENYGYTFGSGTRLTVV.

This chain links TRBV7-9 with TRBJ2-2; 10 bases agree with TRBD1. The CDR3 has 15 residues. CDR1 is SEHNR and CDR2 is FQNEAQ in the germline V gene (reference sequence). With 5 bases clipped from V and 6 bases from J, the junction kept 6 bases outside the gene matches. The CDR3 bases are TGTGCCAGCAGCACGCCGGGACAGGGGCCCGGGGAGCTGTTTTTT. It yields the protein CASSTPGQGPGELFF.

The V and J genes are TRBV6-6 and TRBJ1-1, with D perhaps matching TRBD1 (6 bases). Trimming removed 6 bases from V and 5 bases from J, with 19 bases in between. Germline V gives CDR1 MNHNY, CDR2 SVGAGI (reference sequence). The CDR3 length is 15 residues. As DNA, the CDR3 is TGTGCCAGCAGGGCCCCCCGTCAGGGGTCGACTGAAGCTTTCTTT. It translates to CASRAPRQGSTEAFF.

V is TRBV5-1 and J is TRBJ1-1, with 7 bases aligning to TRBD1. Losses at the gene ends were 5 bases for V and 6 bases for J; bases not matched to a gene: 4. This CDR3 comprises 12 residues. CDR1 is SGHRS and CDR2 is YFSETQ in the germline V gene. DNA for the CDR3: TGCGCCAGCAGTTACGACAGGGCTGAAGCTTTCTTT. Protein product: CASSYDRAEAFF. Together with reference TRBV5-1 and TRBJ1-1, the CDR3 gives the full variable domain: KAGVTQTPRYLIKTRGQQVTLSCSPISGHRSVSWYQQTPGQGLQFLFEYFSETQRNKGNFPGRFSGRQFSNSRSEMNVSTLELGDSALYLCASSYDRAEAFFGQGTRLTVV.

This chain connects TRBV5-4 to TRBJ2-7, with TRBD2 identical over 16 bases. The ends lost 6 bases at V and 4 bases at J; junction bases unmatched: 10. The CDR3 contains 17 residues. Germline-derived CDR1 and CDR2 are SGHNT and YYREEE (reference sequence). The CDR3 DNA reads TGTGCCAGCACCAAGGGACTAGCGGGAGGGGGGGGTTACGAGCAGTACTTC. Translated: CASTKGLAGGGGYEQYF.

The chain recombines TRBV10-3 with TRBJ2-7, with TRBD1 matching 8 bases. Germline CDR1 and CDR2: ENHRY and SYGVKD. The CDR3 has 12 residues. V dropped 11 bases and J dropped 7; count of bases not matched to a gene: 10. CDR3 protein: CASRQGSTEQYF. In DNA form, the CDR3 reads TGTGCCTCCCGACAGGGGTCAACGGAGCAGTACTTC.

The V gene is TRBV29-1, the J gene TRBJ1-2, with D perhaps matching TRBD1 (6 bases). The CDR3 contains 13 residues. V gave up 5 bases and J gave up 3 bases, with 13 bases separating them. Germline V gives CDR1 SQVTM, CDR2 ANQGSEA. CDR3 loop: CSVWGRGDYGYTF. CDR3 nucleotide sequence: TGCAGCGTTTGGGGCAGGGGCGACTATGGCTACACCTTC.

The chain links TRBV6-5 to TRBJ1-6; 11 bases agree with TRBD1. J gave up 9 bases and V 6 bases, and 7 bases lay outside the gene matches. The CDR3 spans 15 residues. The germline V gene encodes CDR1 MNHEY and CDR2 SVGAGI. In DNA, the CDR3 is TGTGCCAGCAGCTCCGGACAGGGGGCGCGTTCACCCCTCCACTTT. This sequence encodes CASSSGQGARSPLHF.

The chain joins TRBV18 to TRBJ2-5; D gene ambiguous. From germline, CDR1 is KGHSH and CDR2 LQKENI. CDR3 length: 14 residues. Trimming left V 2 bases short and J 2 bases short, with 9 bases between. The CDR3: CASSPYRNQETQYF. DNA of the CDR3: TGTGCCAGCTCACCATACAGAAATCAAGAGACCCAGTACTTC.

In DNA form, the CDR3 reads TGCGCCAGCAGCTTGGGTACACTAGCGGGAGTAACCGGGGAGCTGTTTTTT. It codes for CASSLGTLAGVTGELFF. This chain joins TRBV5-1 and TRBJ2-2; the match to TRBD2 covers 11 bases. The trim removed 0 bases at V and 5 bases at J, leaving 6 bases unmatched. There are 17 residues in the CDR3. Germline V gene data show CDR1 as SGHRS and CDR2 as YFSETQ.

The chain employs TRBV7-2 and TRBJ2-7; 15 nucleotides align to TRBD2. The CDR3 length is 19 residues. J was trimmed by 0 bases and V by 4 bases; bases with no gene match: 10. The germline V gene encodes CDR1 SGHTA and CDR2 FQGNSA. The chain's CDR3 is CASSSPWGTSGRPSYEQYF. For the CDR3, the DNA is TGTGCCAGCAGCTCACCATGGGGGACTAGCGGGAGGCCCTCCTACGAGCAGTACTTC.

J is TRBJ1-1 and V is TRBV6-2 or TRBV6-3; D is unclear. Per germline, CDR1 MNHEY and CDR2 SVGEGT. Trimming took 0 bases from V and 1 from J, leaving 6 bases between them. CDR3 length: 14 residues. DNA for the CDR3: TGTGCCAGCAGTTACTCGGCGGAGAACACTGAAGCTTTCTTT. It specifies CASSYSAENTEAFF.

This chain uses TRBV19 with TRBJ2-1; a weak D match, TRBD2 (5 bases). This CDR3 is built from 14 residues. V was pared by 5 bases and J by 4 bases, with 12 bases between. CDR1 is LNHDA and CDR2 is SQIVND in the germline V gene (reference sequence). CDR3 sequence: CASSLRVPYNEQFF. The CDR3 coding sequence is TGTGCCAGTAGTTTGAGGGTCCCTTACAATGAGCAGTTCTTC.

This rearrangement joins TRBV30 to TRBJ2-2; D is unresolved. The V end was cut by 0 bases, the J end by 6 bases, with 8 bases between. Germline CDR1 reads GTSNPN; CDR2 reads SVGIG (reference sequence). The CDR3 runs to 13 residues. Written as DNA, the CDR3 is TGTGCCTGGAGTGTACTCATCGCCGGGGAGCTGTTTTTT. This encodes CAWSVLIAGELFF.

This clone was observed once. V usage is TRBV21-1 and J usage is TRBJ2-7; TRBD2, the D gene given by the table, was not confirmed from the DNA. TRBV21-1 is annotated as a pseudogene. This CDR3 has 15 amino acids. CDR3 in amino acids: CAPQTTSGAPYEQYF. In DNA, the CDR3 is TGTGCCCCCCAGACGACTAGCGGGGCCCCCTACGAGCAGTACTTC.

The sample holds a few counts of this clone. The V call is TRBV6-2 or TRBV6-3, the J call TRBJ2-1; 8 nucleotides match TRBD2. The V gene end was trimmed by 3 bases and the J gene end by 1 base; junction bases not matched to a gene: 5. Germline-derived CDR1 and CDR2 are MNHEY and SVGEGT. The length of the CDR3 is 16 residues. CDR3 in amino acids: CASSYNAGGSYNEQFF. The CDR3 nucleotides read TGTGCCAGCAGTTATAACGCGGGAGGATCCTACAATGAGCAGTTCTTC.

This rearrangement joins TRBV30 to TRBJ2-2; no reliable D call. Germline CDR1 GTSNPN, CDR2 SVGIG (reference sequence). Trimming took off 2 bases at V and 3 bases at J, with 10 bases between the two ends. The CDR3 is 14 residues long. The DNA of the CDR3 is TGTGCCTGGAGTACCCTGGAGCACACCGGGGAGCTGTTTTTT. This encodes CAWSTLEHTGELFF. Drawing the rest from reference TRBV30 and TRBJ2-2, the complete variable domain is SQTIHQWPATLVQPVGSPLSLECTVEGTSNPNLYWYRQAAGRGLQLLFYSVGIGQISSEVPQNLSASRPQDRQFILSSKKLLLSDSGFYLCAWSTLEHTGELFFGEGSRLTVL.

This clone appeared many times. The chain combines TRBV27 with TRBJ2-2; the D gene is possibly TRBD1 (6 bases). Trimming took off 6 bases at V and 6 bases at J, with 8 bases between the two ends. The CDR3 covers 12 residues. CDR1 is MNHEY, CDR2 SMNVEV, per germline (reference sequence). CDR3 in amino acids: CASRQGSGELFF. CDR3 coding DNA: TGTGCCAGCAGACAGGGTTCCGGGGAGCTGTTTTTT.

The chain joins TRBV18 to TRBJ2-3, with TRBD2 as a possible D gene (6 bases). Trimming left V 2 bases short and J 0 bases short, with 12 bases between. This CDR3 has 16 amino acids. CDR1 is KGHSH and CDR2 is LQKENI in the germline V gene. The CDR3 nucleotides read TGTGCCAGCTCACCAAGGCTAGCGCTTAGCACAGATACGCAGTATTTT. Its translation: CASSPRLALSTDTQYF.